This T cell receptor (beta chain) came from a study of cytomegalovirus exposure and HLA in healthy donors. Study-wide context: As an earlier analysis found, about 179 million T cells yielded approximately 110 million unique TCR beta sequences. Study conclusions and caveats: In presence/absence analyses, roughly uniform sequencing depth across donors was assumed.

This CDR3 contains 13 residues. Per the germline V gene, CDR1 is MNHEY and CDR2 is SVGAGI. Trimming shortened V by 6 bases and J by 6 bases, and 9 bases separated the two germline ends. Remarks on this clone: Its antigen remains unidentified.

Amplification used 60 Vbeta primers and 13 Jbeta primers. Measured with immunoSEQ multiplex PCR; TCRdb has only the in-frame clones, and not every one. This table holds about 120,000 clones, 70% to 75% found once. The receptor was derived from a woman aged 18-29 years in good health and CMV-seronegative. The J gene is TRBJ1-6, the V gene TRBV6-5; D unclear. Source material: PBMCs. CDR3 residues: CASSTGSNSPLHF. DNA for the CDR3: TGTGCCAGCAGCACGGGGTCTAATTCACCCCTCCACTTT.